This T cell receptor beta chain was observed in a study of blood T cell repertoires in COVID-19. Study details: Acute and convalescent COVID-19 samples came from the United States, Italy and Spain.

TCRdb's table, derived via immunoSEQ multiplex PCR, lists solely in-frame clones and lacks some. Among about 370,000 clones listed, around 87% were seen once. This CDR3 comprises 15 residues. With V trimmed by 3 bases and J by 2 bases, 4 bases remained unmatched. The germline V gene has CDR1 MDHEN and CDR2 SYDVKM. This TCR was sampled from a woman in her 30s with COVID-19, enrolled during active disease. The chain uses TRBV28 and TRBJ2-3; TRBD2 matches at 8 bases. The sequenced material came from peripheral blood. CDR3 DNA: TGTGCCAGCAGTTTGGGACTAGGTCTCACAGATACGCAGTATTTT. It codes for CASSLGLGLTDTQYF.